This TCR beta chain was identified in a study of Graves' ophthalmopathy and Graves' hyperthyroidism. Study information: The study drew peripheral blood at initial diagnosis, before any treatment.

This clonotype was counted many times. V shed 1 base and J shed 3 bases, with 10 bases lying between them. Germline CDR1 and CDR2: MNHNS and SASEGT. This CDR3 spans 14 amino acids. The diagnosis combined clinical symptoms, thyroxine, TRAb, thyroid ultrasound and orbital computed tomography scans. CDR3 regions of TCR beta were amplified from RNA transcripts. Amplification began with first-round RT-PCR using HTBI primers, then second-round multiplex PCR was performed. TCRdb called the multiplex PCR reads again in MiXCR, with one record for every CDR3 protein. The table shows fewer than 250,000 distinct CDR3 sequences, with under 30% occurring only once.

This receptor was obtained from a man aged 50 or older with Graves' ophthalmopathy. This chain joins TRBV6-1 and TRBJ2-7; a weak D match, TRBD1 (6 bases). Sequencing was carried out using peripheral blood. CDR3 region: CASSEGGRGYEQYF. The CDR3 DNA sequence: TGTGCCAGCAGTGAAGGTGGCAGGGGCTACGAGCAGTACTTC.